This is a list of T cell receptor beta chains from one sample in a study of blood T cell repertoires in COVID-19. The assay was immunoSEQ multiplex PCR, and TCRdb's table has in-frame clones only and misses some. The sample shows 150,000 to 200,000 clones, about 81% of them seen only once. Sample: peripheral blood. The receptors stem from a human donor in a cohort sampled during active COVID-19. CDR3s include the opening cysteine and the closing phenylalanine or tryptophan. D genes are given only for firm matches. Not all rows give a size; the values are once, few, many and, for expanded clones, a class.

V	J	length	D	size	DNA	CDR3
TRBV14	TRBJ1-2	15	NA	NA	TGTGCCAGCAGCCAAGGGATAGGGGGAGCCTATGGCTACACCTTC	CASSQGIGGAYGYTF
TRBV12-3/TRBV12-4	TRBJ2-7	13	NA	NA	TGTGCCAGCAGTTTCGGGACATACTACGAGCAGTACTTC	CASSFGTYYEQYF
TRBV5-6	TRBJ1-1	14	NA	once	TGTGCCAGCAGCTTGGATCGGGGAGGGACTGAAGCTTTCTTT	CASSLDRGGTEAFF
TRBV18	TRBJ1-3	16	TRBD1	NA	TGTGCCAGCTCACCCGCCGGGACAGGGGCTGGAAACACCATATATTTT	CASSPAGTGAGNTIYF
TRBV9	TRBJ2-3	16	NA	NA	TGTGCCAGCAGCGTTCGGGGCGCTAGCGACACAGATACGCAGTATTTT	CASSVRGASDTDTQYF
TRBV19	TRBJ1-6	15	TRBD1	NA	TGTGCCAGTAGTCCCCAGACAGGGGGGTATTCACCCCTCCACTTT	CASSPQTGGYSPLHF
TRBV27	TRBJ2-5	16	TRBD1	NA	TGTGCCAGCAGTTTGACCCCGGGACAGATCCAAGAGACCCAGTACTTC	CASSLTPGQIQETQYF
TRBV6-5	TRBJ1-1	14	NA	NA	TGTGCCAGCAGCGCCACCTCCAGGGGCACTGAAGCTTTCTTT	CASSATSRGTEAFF
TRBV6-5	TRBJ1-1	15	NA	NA	TGTGCCAGCAGTACCCGACAGAACATGAACACTGAAGCTTTCTTT	CASSTRQNMNTEAFF
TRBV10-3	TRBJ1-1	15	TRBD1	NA	TGTGCCATCTCCGGGGCAGGGGGCTGGGACACTGAAGCTTTCTTT	CAISGAGGWDTEAFF
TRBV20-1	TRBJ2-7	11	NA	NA	TGCAGTGCTAGAGTAGTCTACGAGCAGTACTTC	CSARVVYEQYF
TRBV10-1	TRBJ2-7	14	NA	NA	TGCGCCAGCAGTGAGTCGCAGGGTTTGGCCGAGCAGTACTTC	CASSESQGLAEQYF
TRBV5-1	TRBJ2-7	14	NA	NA	TGCGCCAGCAGCTTGTTGGGGGGGCTGGGCGAGCAGTACTTC	CASSLLGGLGEQYF
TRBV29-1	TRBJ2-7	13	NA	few	TGCAGCGTTCTAGACTACCCAAGTTACGAGCAGTACTTC	CSVLDYPSYEQYF
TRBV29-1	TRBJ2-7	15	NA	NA	TGCAGCGTTACCCCAGGGGGGCCCCCGGTCGGGGAGCAGTACTTC	CSVTPGGPPVGEQYF
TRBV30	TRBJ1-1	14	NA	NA	TGTGCCTGGAGCCGGCCGGGGGGGGTCACTGAAGCTTTCTTT	CAWSRPGGVTEAFF
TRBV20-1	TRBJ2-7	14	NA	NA	TGCAGTGCTAGTGGGACTTTTAACTCCTACGAGCAGTACTTC	CSASGTFNSYEQYF
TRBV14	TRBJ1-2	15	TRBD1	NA	TGTGCCAGCAGCCAGTACAGGGGGCCGGACCCGGGCTACACCTTC	CASSQYRGPDPGYTF
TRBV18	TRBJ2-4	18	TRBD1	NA	TGTGCCAGCTCACGACTCTCGGGACAGGACTTAGCCAAAAACATTCAGTACTTC	CASSRLSGQDLAKNIQYF
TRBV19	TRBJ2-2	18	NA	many	TGTGCCAGTAGTATACTGGGGGCGGGGGTTAAGTGTGGTAGCGGGCTGTTTTTT	CASSILGAGVKCGSGLFF
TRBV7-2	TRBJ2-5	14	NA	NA	TGTGCCAGCAGCTTAGCGCGAACCCCAGAGACCCAGTACTTC	CASSLARTPETQYF
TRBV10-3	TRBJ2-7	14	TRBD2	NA	TGTGCCATCAGTGGGACTAGCGGGGACTACGAGCAGTACTTC	CAISGTSGDYEQYF
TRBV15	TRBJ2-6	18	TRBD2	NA	TGTGCCACCAGCAGAGATCTAGCGGGAGGTGCTGGGGCCAACGTCCTGACTTTC	CATSRDLAGGAGANVLTF
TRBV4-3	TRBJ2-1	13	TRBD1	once	TGCGCCAGCAGCCCCGGACAGGTCCATGAGCAGTTCTTC	CASSPGQVHEQFF
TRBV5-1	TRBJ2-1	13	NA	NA	TGCGCCAGCAGCTTACAGGGGGAGGGTGAGCAGTTCTTC	CASSLQGEGEQFF
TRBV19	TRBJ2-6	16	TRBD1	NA	TGTGCCAGTAGTATGTTGACAGGGTCTGGGGCCAACGTCCTGACTTTC	CASSMLTGSGANVLTF
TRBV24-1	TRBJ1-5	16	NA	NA	TGTGCCACCAGTGGGGGAGAAGGCTCTGGGAATCAGCCCCAGCATTTT	CATSGGEGSGNQPQHF
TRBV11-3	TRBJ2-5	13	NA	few	TGTGCCGGTCCTATCGCTACCGGGGAGACCCAGTACTTC	CAGPIATGETQYF
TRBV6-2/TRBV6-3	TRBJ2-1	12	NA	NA	TGTGCCAGCAGTCGAGCGATCAATGAGCAGTTCTTC	CASSRAINEQFF
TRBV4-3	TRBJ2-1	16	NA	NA	TGCGCCAGCAGCCAAGATGCGGCGGGGCGAGACAATGAGCAGTTCTTC	CASSQDAAGRDNEQFF
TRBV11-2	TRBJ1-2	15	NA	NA	TGTGCCAGCAGCTTAGATTGGAGGGCCAGCTATGGCTACACCTTC	CASSLDWRASYGYTF
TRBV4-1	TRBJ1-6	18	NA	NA	TGCGCCAGCAGCCACGTCTCGGGGGGCACAGGGCATAATTCACCCCTCCACTTT	CASSHVSGGTGHNSPLHF
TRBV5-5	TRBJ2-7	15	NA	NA	TGTGCCAGCAGCCCGGAGGGAGTGCCCTCCTACGAGCAGTACTTC	CASSPEGVPSYEQYF
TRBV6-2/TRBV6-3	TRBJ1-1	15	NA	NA	TGTGCCAGCAGTACCGTGTCCCACAGAAACACTGAAGCTTTCTTT	CASSTVSHRNTEAFF
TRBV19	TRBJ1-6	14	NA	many	TGTGCCAGTAGCGATAGCTCCTATAATTCACCCCTCCACTTT	CASSDSSYNSPLHF
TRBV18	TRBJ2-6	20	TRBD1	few	TGTGCCAGCTCACCACTCCACCCGGGACAGGGGTCCTCTGGGGCCAACGTCCTGACTTTC	CASSPLHPGQGSSGANVLTF
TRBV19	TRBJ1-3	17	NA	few	TGTGCCAGTAGCGGTATAGTTCAGGTGACGGCCGGAAACACCATATATTTT	CASSGIVQVTAGNTIYF
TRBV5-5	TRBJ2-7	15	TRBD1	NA	TGTGCCAGCAGCTCGGGACAGACCTACGGCTACGAGCAGTACTTC	CASSSGQTYGYEQYF
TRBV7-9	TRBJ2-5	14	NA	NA	TGTGCCAGCAGCTCCGGGGGGCTCCAAGAGACCCAGTACTTC	CASSSGGLQETQYF
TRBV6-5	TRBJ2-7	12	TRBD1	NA	TGTGCCAGCAGCTGGACAGGGGACGAGCAGTACTTC	CASSWTGDEQYF
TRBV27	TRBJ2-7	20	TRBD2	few	TGTGCCAGCAGTTTATATCCCCTCTCAGGATTGGCGCGGGGGGGCCTCGAGCAGTACTTC	CASSLYPLSGLARGGLEQYF
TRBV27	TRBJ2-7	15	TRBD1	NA	TGTGCCAGCAGTATGTCGGGACAGGGGTTCCACGAGCAGTACTTC	CASSMSGQGFHEQYF
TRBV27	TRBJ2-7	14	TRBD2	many	TGTGCCAGCAGTTACGGGGGGGGTCCCTACGAGCAGTACTTC	CASSYGGGPYEQYF
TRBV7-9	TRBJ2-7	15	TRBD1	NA	TGTGCCAGCAGCTTAGAGGGGGCCAGCTCCTACGAGCAGTACTTC	CASSLEGASSYEQYF
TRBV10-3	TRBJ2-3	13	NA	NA	TGTGCCATCACCCCGTCTAGCACAGATACGCAGTATTTT	CAITPSSTDTQYF
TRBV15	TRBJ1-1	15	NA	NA	TGTGCCACCTCCTACCCAGCGAAATATAACACTGAAGCTTTCTTT	CATSYPAKYNTEAFF
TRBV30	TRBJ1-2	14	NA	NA	TGTGCCTGGACCAGGGTAGGCCGAGTTAATGGCTACACCTTC	CAWTRVGRVNGYTF
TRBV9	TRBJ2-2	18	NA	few	TGTGCCAGCAGCGTAGGTTTCAGGGGAAGAGGGAACACCGGGGAGCTGTTTTTT	CASSVGFRGRGNTGELFF
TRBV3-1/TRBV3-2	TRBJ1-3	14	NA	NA	TGTGCCAGCAGACCAACAGTCTCTGGAAACACCATATATTTT	CASRPTVSGNTIYF
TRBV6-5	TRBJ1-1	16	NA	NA	TGTGCCAGCAGTTACCTCCCCCAGGGAGGGAACACTGAAGCTTTCTTT	CASSYLPQGGNTEAFF
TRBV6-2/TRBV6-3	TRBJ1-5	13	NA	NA	TGTGCCAGCAGTTACGCGTTTGGTCAGCCCCAGCATTTT	CASSYAFGQPQHF
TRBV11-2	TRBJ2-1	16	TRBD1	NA	TGTGCCAGCAGCACGTACAGGGGGGCGACCTACAATGAGCAGTTCTTC	CASSTYRGATYNEQFF